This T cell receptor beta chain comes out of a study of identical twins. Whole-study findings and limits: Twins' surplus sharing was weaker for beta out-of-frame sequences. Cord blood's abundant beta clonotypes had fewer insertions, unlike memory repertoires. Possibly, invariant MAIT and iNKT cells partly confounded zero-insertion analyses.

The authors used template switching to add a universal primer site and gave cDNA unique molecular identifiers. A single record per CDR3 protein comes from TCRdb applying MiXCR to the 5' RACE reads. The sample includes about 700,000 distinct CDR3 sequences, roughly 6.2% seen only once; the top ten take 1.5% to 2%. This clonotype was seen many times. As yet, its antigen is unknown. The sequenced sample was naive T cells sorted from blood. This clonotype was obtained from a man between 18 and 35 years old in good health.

In DNA form, the CDR3 reads TGCAGCGTTGAAGAAGCTAGGCGGGGAGGCTACACCTTC. It encodes CSVEEARRGGYTF. V is TRBV29-1 and J is TRBJ1-2; D remains unclear. CDR3 length: 13 residues. Trimming cost V 0 bases and J 8 bases, with 13 bases left between them. The germline CDR1 and CDR2 sequences are SQVTM and ANQGSEA.